This TCR beta chain originates from a study of blood T cell repertoires in COVID-19. Whole-study context: The samples span acute and convalescent COVID-19 from the United States, Italy and Spain. From T cells, B-cell-depleted T cells, or PBMCs came the material, which was cDNA or gDNA.

V was trimmed by 6 bases and J by 6 bases, leaving 18 bases between them. Germline V gene lookup returns CDR1 KGHSH and CDR2 LQKENI. CDR3 length: 14 residues. How the authors handled the data: Reference gene primer amplification gave estimated nucleated cell counts. Sequenced by immunoSEQ multiplex PCR; TCRdb stores in-frame clones only, minus some. V, J and clone size are those of that table, while D and trimming were read from the DNA. The table lists under 120,000 clones, roughly 81% of them singletons. The sequencing sample was made of peripheral blood. The TCR originated in a human donor in a cohort sampled during active COVID-19. V is TRBV18 and J is TRBJ2-7; the D gene is possibly TRBD1 (5 bases). In nucleotides, the CDR3 is TGTGCCAGCTCGCAGGGCCTCTTGAGAGGCGAGCAGTACTTC. Encoded protein: CASSQGLLRGEQYF.